This T cell receptor beta chain was found in a study of blood T cell repertoires in COVID-19. Study details: Acute-phase and convalescent COVID-19 samples originated in the United States, Italy and Spain. Sample material is recorded as cDNA or gDNA derived from T cells, B-cell-depleted T cells, or PBMCs.

From germline, CDR1 is MNHEY and CDR2 SVGAGI. V lost 6 bases and J lost 0, with 12 bases in between. This CDR3 comprises 15 residues. The authors' processing: How many nucleated cells were present was estimated from reference gene primer amplification. Sequenced by immunoSEQ multiplex PCR; TCRdb stores in-frame clones only, minus some. V, J and clone size are those of that table, while D and trimming were read from the DNA. The data contain over 60,000 clones, 80% to 90% of them seen just once; the ten biggest clones take up 8.9%. The sequence came from an older man with acute or convalescent COVID-19. The sequenced material came from peripheral blood. The rearrangement links TRBV6-5 to TRBJ1-3, with a weak D call TRBD1 (6 bases). In DNA form, the CDR3 reads TGTGCCAGCAGGGGAACAGGGAGCTCTGGAAACACCATATATTTT. Its protein product is CASRGTGSSGNTIYF.